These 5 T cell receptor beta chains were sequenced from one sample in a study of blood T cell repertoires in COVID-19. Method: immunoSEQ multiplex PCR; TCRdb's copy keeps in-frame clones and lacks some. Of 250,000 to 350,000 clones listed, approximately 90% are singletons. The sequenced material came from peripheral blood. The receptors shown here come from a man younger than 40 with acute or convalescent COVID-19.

CDR3 DNA sequence: TGTGCCAGCAGTGAAGACAGCCTATATAATTCACCCCTCCACTTT. Translated, it gives CASSEDSLYNSPLHF. The V call is TRBV6-1, the J call TRBJ1-6; D unresolved. The CDR3 contains 15 residues. The V gene lost 1 base and the J gene lost 4 bases, with 8 bases spanning the gap. Germline values: CDR1 MNHNS, CDR2 SASEGT.

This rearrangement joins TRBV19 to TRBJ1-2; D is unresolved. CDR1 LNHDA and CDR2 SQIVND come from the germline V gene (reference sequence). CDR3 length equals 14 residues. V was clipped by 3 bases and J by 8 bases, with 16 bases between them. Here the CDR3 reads CASSIDVTSWGYTF. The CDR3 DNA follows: TGTGCCAGTAGTATCGATGTCACTTCGTGGGGCTACACCTTC.

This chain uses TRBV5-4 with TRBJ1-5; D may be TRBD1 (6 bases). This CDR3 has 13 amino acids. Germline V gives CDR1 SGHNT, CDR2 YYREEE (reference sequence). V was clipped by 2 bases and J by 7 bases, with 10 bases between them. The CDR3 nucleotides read TGTGCCAGCAGCTTAGGGGGGGCCCAGCCCCAGCATTTT. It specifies CASSLGGAQPQHF.

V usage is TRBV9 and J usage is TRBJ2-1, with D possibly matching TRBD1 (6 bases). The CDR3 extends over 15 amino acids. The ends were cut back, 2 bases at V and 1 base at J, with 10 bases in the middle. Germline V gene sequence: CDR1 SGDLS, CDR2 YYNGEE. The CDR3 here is CASSVGGASYNEQFF. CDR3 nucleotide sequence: TGTGCCAGCAGCGTTGGGGGCGCTTCCTACAATGAGCAGTTCTTC. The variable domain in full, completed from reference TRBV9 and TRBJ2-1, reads DSGVTQTPKHLITATGQRVTLRCSPRSGDLSVYWYQQSLDQGLQFLIQYYNGEERAKGNILERFSAQQFPDLHSELNLSSLELGDSALYFCASSVGGASYNEQFFGPGTRLTVL.

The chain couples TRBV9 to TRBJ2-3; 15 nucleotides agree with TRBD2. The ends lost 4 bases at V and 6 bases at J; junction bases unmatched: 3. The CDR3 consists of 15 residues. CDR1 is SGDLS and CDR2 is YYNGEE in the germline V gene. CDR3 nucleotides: TGTGCCAGCAGCCTTGGGACTAGCGGGGGGGATACGCAGTATTTT. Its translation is CASSLGTSGGDTQYF.